This T cell receptor (beta chain) was captured by sequencing in a study of blood T cell repertoires in COVID-19. How the authors handled the data: Estimates of nucleated cell counts were drawn from the amplification of reference gene primers. The protocol was immunoSEQ multiplex PCR, while the TCRdb copy is restricted to in-frame clones and leaves out a portion. The V and J calls and clone size come from that table; D and trimming were worked out from the DNA. This sample carries hundreds of thousands of clones, 85% to 95% of them seen once, and the ten largest clones take approximately 2%. CDR1 is SGHVS, CDR2 FQNEAQ, per germline. Trimming took off 1 base at V and 0 bases at J, with 4 bases between the two ends. The CDR3 is 14 residues long.

Material: PBMCs or T cells enriched from blood (not recorded which). The chain uses TRBV7-8 and TRBJ2-1; D gene ambiguous. This clonotype originated in a woman between 18 and 30 years old who had recovered from COVID-19. CDR3 in amino acids: CASSLVSSYNEQFF. Here the CDR3 DNA reads TGTGCCAGCAGCTTAGTATCCTCCTACAATGAGCAGTTCTTC.